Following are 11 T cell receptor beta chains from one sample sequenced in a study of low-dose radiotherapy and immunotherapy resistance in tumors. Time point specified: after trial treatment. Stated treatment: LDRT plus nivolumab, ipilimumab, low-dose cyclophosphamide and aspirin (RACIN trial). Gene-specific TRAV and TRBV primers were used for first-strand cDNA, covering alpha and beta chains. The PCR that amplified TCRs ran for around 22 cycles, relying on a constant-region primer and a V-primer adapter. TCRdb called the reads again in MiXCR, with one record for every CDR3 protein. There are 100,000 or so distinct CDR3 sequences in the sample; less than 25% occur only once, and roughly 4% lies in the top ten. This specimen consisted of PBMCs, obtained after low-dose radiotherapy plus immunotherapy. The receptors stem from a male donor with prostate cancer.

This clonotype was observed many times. Written as DNA, the CDR3 is TGTGCCAGCAGCCGTGACTCCTTGGGAGGGGAGCTGTTTTTT. Translating it yields CASSRDSLGGELFF. The genes are TRBV12-3 or TRBV12-4 and TRBJ2-2; D gene unclear. CDR3 length: 14 residues. V was trimmed by 6 bases and J by 8 bases, leaving 16 bases between them.

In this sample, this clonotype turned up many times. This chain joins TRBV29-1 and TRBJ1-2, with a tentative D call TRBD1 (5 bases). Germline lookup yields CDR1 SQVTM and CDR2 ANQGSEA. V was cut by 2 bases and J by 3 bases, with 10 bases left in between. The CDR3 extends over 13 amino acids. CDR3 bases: TGCAGCGTTGAACGGGGGTCTCACTATGGCTACACCTTC. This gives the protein CSVERGSHYGYTF.

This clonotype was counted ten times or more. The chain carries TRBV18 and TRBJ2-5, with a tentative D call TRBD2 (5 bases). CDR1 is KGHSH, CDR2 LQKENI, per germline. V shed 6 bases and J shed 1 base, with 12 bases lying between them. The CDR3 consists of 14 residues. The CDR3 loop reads CASSSTGSQETQYF. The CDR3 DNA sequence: TGTGCCAGCTCTTCAACGGGAAGCCAAGAGACCCAGTACTTC.

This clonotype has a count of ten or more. The CDR3 coding sequence is TGTGCCAGCGAGGGGACAGGGAACGGCTACACCTTC. Translated: CASEGTGNGYTF. The rearrangement links TRBV30 to TRBJ1-2; 9 nucleotides agree with TRBD1. CDR1 GTSNPN and CDR2 SVGIG come from the germline V gene (reference sequence). CDR3 length equals 12 residues. J gave up 8 bases and V 8 bases, and 9 bases lay outside the gene matches.

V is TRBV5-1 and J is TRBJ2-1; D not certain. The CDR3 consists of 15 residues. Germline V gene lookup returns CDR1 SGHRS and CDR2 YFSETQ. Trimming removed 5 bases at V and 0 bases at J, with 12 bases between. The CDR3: CASRRLESSYNEQFF. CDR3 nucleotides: TGCGCCAGCAGACGTCTAGAGAGCTCCTACAATGAGCAGTTCTTC.

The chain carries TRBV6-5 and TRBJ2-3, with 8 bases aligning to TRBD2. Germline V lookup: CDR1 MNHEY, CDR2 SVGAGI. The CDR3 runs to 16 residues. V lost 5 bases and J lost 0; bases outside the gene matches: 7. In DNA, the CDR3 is TGTGCCAGCAGTGAACGGGGGGGGGTCAGCACAGATACGCAGTATTTT. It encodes CASSERGGVSTDTQYF.

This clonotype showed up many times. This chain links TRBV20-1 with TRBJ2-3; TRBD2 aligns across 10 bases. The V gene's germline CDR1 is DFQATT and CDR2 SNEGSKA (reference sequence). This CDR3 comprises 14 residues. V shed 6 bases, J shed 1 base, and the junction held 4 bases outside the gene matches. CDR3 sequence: CSAVSGGRTDTQYF. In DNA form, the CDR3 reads TGCAGTGCGGTTAGCGGGGGGCGCACAGATACGCAGTATTTT.

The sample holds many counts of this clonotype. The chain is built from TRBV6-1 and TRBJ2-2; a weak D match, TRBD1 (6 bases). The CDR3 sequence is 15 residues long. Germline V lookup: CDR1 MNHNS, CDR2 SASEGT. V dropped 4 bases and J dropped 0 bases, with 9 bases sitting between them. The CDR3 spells CASSATGANTGELFF. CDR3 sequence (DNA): TGTGCCAGCAGTGCGACAGGCGCGAACACCGGGGAGCTGTTTTTT.

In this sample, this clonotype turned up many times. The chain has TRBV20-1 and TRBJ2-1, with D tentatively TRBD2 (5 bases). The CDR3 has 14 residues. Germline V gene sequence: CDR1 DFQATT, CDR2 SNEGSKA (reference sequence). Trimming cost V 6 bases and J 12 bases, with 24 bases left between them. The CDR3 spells CSAPARTGSSGQFF. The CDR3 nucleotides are TGCAGTGCCCCCGCCAGGACTGGATCAAGCGGGCAGTTCTTC.

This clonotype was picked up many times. The CDR3 DNA follows: TGTGCCAGCAGCCGGACAGTTGATGGCTACACCTTC. This sequence encodes CASSRTVDGYTF. V and J are TRBV4-2 and TRBJ1-2, with a weak D call TRBD1 (6 bases). V dropped 4 bases and J dropped 6 bases, with 9 bases sitting between them. CDR3 length equals 12 residues. Germline V gives CDR1 LGHNA, CDR2 YNFKEQ.

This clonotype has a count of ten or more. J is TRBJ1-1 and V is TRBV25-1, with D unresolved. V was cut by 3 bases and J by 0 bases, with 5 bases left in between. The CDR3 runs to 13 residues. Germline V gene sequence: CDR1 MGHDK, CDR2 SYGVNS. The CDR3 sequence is CASSDGLNTEAFF. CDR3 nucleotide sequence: TGTGCCAGCAGTGACGGATTGAACACTGAAGCTTTCTTT.